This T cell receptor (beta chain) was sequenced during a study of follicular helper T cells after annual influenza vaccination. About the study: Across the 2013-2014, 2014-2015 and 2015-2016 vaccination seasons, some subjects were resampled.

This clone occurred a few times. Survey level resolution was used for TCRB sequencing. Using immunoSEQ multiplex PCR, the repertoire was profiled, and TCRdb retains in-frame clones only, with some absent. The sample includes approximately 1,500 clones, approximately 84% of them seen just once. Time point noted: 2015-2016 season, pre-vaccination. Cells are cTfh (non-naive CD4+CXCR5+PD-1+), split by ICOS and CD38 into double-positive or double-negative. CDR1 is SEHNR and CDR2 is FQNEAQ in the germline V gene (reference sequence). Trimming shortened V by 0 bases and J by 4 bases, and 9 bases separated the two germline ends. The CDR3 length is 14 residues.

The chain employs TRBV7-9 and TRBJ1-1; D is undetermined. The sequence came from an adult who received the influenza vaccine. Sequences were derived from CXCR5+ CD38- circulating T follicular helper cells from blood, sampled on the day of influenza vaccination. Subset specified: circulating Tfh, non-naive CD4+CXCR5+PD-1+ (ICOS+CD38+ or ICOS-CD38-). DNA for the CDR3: TGTGCCAGCAGCTTAGCGTCTACGGTCACTGAAGCTTTCTTT. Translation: CASSLASTVTEAFF.